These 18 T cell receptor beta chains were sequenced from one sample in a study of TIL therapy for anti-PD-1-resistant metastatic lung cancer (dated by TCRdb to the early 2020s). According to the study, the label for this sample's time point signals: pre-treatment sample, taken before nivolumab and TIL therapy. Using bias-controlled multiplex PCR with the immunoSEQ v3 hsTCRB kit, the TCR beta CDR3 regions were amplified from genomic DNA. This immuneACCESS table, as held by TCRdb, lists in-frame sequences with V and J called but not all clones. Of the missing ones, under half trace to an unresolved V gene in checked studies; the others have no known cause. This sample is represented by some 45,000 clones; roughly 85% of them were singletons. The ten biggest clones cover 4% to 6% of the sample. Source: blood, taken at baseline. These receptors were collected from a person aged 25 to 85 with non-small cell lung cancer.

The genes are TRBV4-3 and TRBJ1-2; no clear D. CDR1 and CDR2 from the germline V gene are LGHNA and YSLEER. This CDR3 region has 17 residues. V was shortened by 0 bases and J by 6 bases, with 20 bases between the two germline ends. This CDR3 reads CASSQDVGGREEHGYTF. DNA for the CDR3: TGCGCCAGCAGCCAAGATGTTGGAGGGCGGGAAGAGCATGGCTACACCTTC.

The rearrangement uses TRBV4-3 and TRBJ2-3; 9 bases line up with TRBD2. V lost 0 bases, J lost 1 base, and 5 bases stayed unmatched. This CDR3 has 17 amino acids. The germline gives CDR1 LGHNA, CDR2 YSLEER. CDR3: CASSQEVAGARTDTQYF. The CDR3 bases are TGCGCCAGCAGCCAAGAGGTAGCGGGGGCCCGCACAGATACGCAGTATTTT.

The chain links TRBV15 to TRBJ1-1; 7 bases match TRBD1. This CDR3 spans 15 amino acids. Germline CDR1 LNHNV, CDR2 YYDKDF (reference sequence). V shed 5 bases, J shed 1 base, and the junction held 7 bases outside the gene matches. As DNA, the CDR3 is TGTGCCACCAGCGGCCGGAGGACAGGGAACACTGAAGCTTTCTTT. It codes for CATSGRRTGNTEAFF.

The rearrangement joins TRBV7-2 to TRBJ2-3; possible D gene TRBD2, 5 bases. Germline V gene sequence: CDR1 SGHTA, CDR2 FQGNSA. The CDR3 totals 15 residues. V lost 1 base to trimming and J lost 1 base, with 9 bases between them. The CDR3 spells CASSLVGSGTDTQYF. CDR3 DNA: TGTGCCAGCAGCTTAGTTGGGAGCGGCACAGATACGCAGTATTTT.

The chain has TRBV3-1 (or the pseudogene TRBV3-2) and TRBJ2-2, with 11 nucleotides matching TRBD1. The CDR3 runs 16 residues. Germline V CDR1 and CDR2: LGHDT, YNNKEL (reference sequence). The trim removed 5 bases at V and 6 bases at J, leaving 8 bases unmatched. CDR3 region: CASSCSGTGGAGELFF. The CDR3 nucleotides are TGTGCCAGCAGCTGCTCCGGGACAGGGGGGGCCGGGGAGCTGTTTTTT.

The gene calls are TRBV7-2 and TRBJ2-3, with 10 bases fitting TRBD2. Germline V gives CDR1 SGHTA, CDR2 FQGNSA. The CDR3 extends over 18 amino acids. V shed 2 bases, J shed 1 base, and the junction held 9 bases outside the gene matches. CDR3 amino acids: CASSLLASGSSRTDTQYF. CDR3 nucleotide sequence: TGTGCCAGCAGCTTACTGGCTAGCGGGAGTTCACGCACAGATACGCAGTATTTT. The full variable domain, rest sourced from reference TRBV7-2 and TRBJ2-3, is GAGVSQSPSNKVTEKGKDVELRCDPISGHTALYWYRQSLGQGLEFLIYFQGNSAPDKSGLPSDRFSAERTGGSVSTLTIQRTQQEDSAVYLCASSLLASGSSRTDTQYFGPGTRLTVL.

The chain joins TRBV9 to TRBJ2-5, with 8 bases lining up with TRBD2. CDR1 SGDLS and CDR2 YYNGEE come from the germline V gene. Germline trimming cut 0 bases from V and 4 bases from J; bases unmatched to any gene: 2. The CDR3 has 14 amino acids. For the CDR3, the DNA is TGTGCCAGCAGCGTAGGGCTAGCGGGAGAGACCCAGTACTTC. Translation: CASSVGLAGETQYF.

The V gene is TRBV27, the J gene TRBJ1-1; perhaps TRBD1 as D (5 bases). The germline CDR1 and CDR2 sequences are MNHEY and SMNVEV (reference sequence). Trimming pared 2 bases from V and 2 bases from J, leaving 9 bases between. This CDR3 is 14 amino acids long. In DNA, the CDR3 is TGTGCCAGCAGTTTAATCGGACAAAACACTGAAGCTTTCTTT. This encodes CASSLIGQNTEAFF.

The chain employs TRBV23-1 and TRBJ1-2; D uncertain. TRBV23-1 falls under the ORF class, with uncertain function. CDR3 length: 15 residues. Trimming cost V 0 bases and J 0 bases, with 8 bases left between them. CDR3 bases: TGCGCCAGCAGTCAATCGTGGGGATCTAACTATGGCTACACCTTC. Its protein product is CASSQSWGSNYGYTF.

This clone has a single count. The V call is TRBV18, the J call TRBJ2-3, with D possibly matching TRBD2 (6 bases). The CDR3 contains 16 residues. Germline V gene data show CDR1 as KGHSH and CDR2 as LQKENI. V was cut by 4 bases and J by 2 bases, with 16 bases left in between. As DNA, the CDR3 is TGTGCCAGCTCACACGGGACTTGGGTGGTCACAGATACGCAGTATTTT. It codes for CASSHGTWVVTDTQYF.

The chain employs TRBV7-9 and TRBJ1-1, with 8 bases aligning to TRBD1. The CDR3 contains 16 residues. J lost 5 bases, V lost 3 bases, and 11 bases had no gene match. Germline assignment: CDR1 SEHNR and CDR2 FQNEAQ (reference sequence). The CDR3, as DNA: TGTGCCAGCAGCTTCGGACAGGGAGGGTTGTTGACTGAAGCTTTCTTT. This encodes CASSFGQGGLLTEAFF.

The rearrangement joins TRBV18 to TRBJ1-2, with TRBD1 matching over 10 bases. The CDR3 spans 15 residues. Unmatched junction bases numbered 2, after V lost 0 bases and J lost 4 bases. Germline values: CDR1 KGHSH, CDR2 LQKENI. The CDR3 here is CASSPPGQGVYGYTF. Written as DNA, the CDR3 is TGTGCCAGCTCACCACCTGGACAGGGGGTCTATGGCTACACCTTC.

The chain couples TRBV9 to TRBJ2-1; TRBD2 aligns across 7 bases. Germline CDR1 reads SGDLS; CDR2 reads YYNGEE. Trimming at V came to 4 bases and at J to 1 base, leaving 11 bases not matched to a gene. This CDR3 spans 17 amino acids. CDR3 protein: CASSPRASGPSYNEQFF. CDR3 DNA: TGTGCCAGCAGCCCTCGGGCTAGCGGACCTTCCTACAATGAGCAGTTCTTC.

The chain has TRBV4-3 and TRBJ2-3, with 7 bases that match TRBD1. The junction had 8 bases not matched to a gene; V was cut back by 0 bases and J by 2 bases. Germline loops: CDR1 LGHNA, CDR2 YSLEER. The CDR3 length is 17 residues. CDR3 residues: CASSQDGGTAFTDTQYF. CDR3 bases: TGCGCCAGCAGCCAAGACGGTGGGACAGCTTTCACAGATACGCAGTATTTT.

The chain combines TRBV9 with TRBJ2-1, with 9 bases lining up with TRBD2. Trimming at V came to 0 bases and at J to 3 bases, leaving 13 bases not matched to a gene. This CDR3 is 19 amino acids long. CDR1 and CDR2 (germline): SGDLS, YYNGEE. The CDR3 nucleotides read TGTGCCAGCAGCGTAGCCGAAAGTGGTAGCGGGAGTATCTACAATGAGCAGTTCTTC. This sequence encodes CASSVAESGSGSIYNEQFF.

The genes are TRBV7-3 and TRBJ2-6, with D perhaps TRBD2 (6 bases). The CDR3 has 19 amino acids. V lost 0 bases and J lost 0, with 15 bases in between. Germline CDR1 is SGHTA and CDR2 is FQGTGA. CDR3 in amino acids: CASSLTASATLSGANVLTF. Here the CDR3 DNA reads TGTGCCAGCAGCTTAACGGCTAGCGCGACACTCTCTGGGGCCAACGTCCTGACTTTC.

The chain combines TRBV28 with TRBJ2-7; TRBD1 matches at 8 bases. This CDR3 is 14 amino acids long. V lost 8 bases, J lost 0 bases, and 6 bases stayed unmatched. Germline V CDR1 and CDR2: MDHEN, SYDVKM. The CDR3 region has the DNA TGTGCCAGCCGTACAGGGGGAAGCTCCTACGAGCAGTACTTC. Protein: CASRTGGSSYEQYF.

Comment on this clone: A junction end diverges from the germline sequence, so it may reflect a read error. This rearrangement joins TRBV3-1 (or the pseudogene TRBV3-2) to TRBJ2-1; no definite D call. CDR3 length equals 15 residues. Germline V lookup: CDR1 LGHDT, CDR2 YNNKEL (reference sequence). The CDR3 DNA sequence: TGTGCCAGCAACCAAGGTGGGCACCCCTACAATGAGCAGTTCTTC. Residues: CASNQGGHPYNEQFF.